These 8 T cell receptor beta chains share one sample of origin, sequenced in a study of shared clonotypes between healthy human individuals. Profiled with immunoSEQ multiplex PCR; TCRdb holds only in-frame clones, not every one. Of about 1,900,000 clones in the sample, approximately 94% were seen once. As defined, naive CD8 cells were CD45RO-negative and positively selected for CCR7, with terminally differentiated effector memory CD45RA+ cells excluded. Sequences were obtained from naive CD8+ T cells sorted from blood. These receptors were obtained from a man aged 18 to 30 in good health.

The chain joins TRBV7-9 to TRBJ2-1; D is uncertain. V was pared by 4 bases and J by 4 bases, with 8 bases between. Germline CDR1 reads SEHNR; CDR2 reads FQNEAQ (reference sequence). The CDR3 has 13 amino acids. CDR3 amino acids: CASSSWGYNEQFF. The CDR3 region has the DNA TGTGCCAGCAGCTCCTGGGGTTACAATGAGCAGTTCTTC.

The J gene is TRBJ2-7, the V gene TRBV9; D might be TRBD2 (6 bases). Germline loops: CDR1 SGDLS, CDR2 YYNGEE. Trimming removed 0 bases from V and 0 bases from J, with 13 bases in between. The CDR3 is made up of 16 amino acids. The DNA for the CDR3 is TGTGCCAGCAGCGTAGACGCGGGACTGCACTCCTACGAGCAGTACTTC. Protein sequence: CASSVDAGLHSYEQYF.

This clone was counted between two and nine times. The chain carries TRBV5-6 and TRBJ2-7; 10 nucleotides line up with TRBD1. The CDR3 runs 13 residues. CDR1 is SGHDT, CDR2 YYEEEE, per germline. V lost 2 bases and J lost 5; bases outside the gene matches: 1. CDR3 loop: CASSFGTGDEQYF. In DNA form, the CDR3 reads TGTGCCAGCAGCTTCGGGACAGGGGACGAGCAGTACTTC.

The J gene is TRBJ1-1, the V gene TRBV4-3, with 7 bases matching TRBD1. The CDR3 has 15 residues. CDR1 and CDR2 (germline): LGHNA, YSLEER. V shed 1 base, J shed 3 bases, and the junction held 5 bases outside the gene matches. The CDR3 here is CASSQATGRDTEAFF. CDR3 nucleotide sequence: TGCGCCAGCAGCCAAGCGACAGGGAGGGACACTGAAGCTTTCTTT.

This chain connects TRBV27 to TRBJ1-1, with D uncertain. V shed 6 bases and J shed 4 bases, with 12 bases lying between them. The CDR3 is 13 amino acids. Germline V lookup: CDR1 MNHEY, CDR2 SMNVEV (reference sequence). As DNA, the CDR3 is TGTGCCAGCAGGCAGGACGAGGGCACTGAAGCTTTCTTT. Translation: CASRQDEGTEAFF.

The chain recombines TRBV27 with TRBJ1-1; D gene ambiguous. The CDR3 length is 11 residues. The germline gives CDR1 MNHEY, CDR2 SMNVEV (reference sequence). V was cut by 7 bases and J by 6 bases, with 9 bases left in between. The CDR3 region is CASINGPEAFF. The CDR3 nucleotides read TGTGCCAGCATAAACGGTCCTGAAGCTTTCTTT.

The chain uses TRBV5-6 and TRBJ2-7, with 10 bases matching TRBD2. CDR1 SGHDT and CDR2 YYEEEE come from the germline V gene. The CDR3 runs to 15 residues. V shed 4 bases, J shed 2 bases, and the junction held 6 bases outside the gene matches. Written as DNA, the CDR3 is TGTGCCAGCAGCCTAAGACTAGCGGGCACCTACGAGCAGTACTTC. Translation gives CASSLRLAGTYEQYF.

The chain links TRBV5-1 to TRBJ2-1; D call uncertain. Germline V gene sequence: CDR1 SGHRS, CDR2 YFSETQ. With 0 bases removed from V and 7 bases from J, the gap between germline ends came to 17 bases. The CDR3 length is 16 residues. CDR3 nucleotide sequence: TGCGCCAGCAGCTTGGAACTGTGGCAGTTCCATAATGAGCAGTTCTTC. It encodes CASSLELWQFHNEQFF.